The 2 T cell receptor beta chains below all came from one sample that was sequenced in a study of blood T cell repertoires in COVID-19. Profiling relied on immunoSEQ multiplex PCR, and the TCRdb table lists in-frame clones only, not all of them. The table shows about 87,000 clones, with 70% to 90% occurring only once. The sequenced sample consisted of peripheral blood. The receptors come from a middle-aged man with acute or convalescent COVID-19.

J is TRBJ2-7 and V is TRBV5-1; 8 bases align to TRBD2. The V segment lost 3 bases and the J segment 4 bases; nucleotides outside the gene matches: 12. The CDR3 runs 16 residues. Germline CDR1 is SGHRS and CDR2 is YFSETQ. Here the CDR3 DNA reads TGCGCCAGCAGCTGGGGATCGCGGGAGGAGGGATACGAGCAGTACTTC. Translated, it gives CASSWGSREEGYEQYF.

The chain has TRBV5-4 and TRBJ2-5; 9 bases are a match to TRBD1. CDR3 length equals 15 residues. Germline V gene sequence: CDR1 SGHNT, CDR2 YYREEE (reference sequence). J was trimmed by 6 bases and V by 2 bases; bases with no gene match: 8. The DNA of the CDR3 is TGTGCCAGCAGCTTCTGGACAGGGGACAAAAAGACCCAGTACTTC. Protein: CASSFWTGDKKTQYF.